This T cell receptor beta chain stems from a study of regulatory T cells in long-lasting Graves disease. Time point defined: newly diagnosed GD, antithyroid drugs for less than 3 months. PBMC RNA was the source of the TCR library. Both iRepertoire HTBI primers and Arm-PCR of CDR3 regions were used to build the TCR beta libraries. TCRdb independently ran MiXCR on the multiplex PCR reads; one entry per CDR3 protein. The sample includes some 250,000 distinct CDR3 sequences, 18% seen only once; the top ten take approximately 15%. This clonotype showed up many times. The same data also went into a second study, on T cells in Graves' hyperthyroidism and ophthalmopathy.

This TCR came from a woman in her 30s with Graves disease. The specimen was peripheral blood mononuclear cells (PBMCs), collected at new diagnosis, from a patient treated with antithyroid drugs.

The CDR3, as DNA: TGCGCCAGCCGGGGAGGGGAAGCCCAAATAGATGGCTACACCTTC. Translating gives CASRGGEAQIDGYTF. The rearrangement links TRBV10-2 to TRBJ1-2, with D perhaps TRBD1 (5 bases). This CDR3 has 15 amino acids. Looked up from germline, CDR1 is WSHSY and CDR2 is SAAADI. V gave up 8 bases and J gave up 6 bases, with 22 bases separating them.